This TCR beta chain was obtained from a study of CD8+CD57+ T cells in acquired aplastic anemia. Study summary: Each DNA sample taken from sorted CD4+ and CD8+ cells came to about 3.2 ug on average. Regarding the study as a whole: Comparison of patients with controls identified 25 to 30 shared CD8+ CDR3 sequences.

The CDR3 spans 15 residues. Germline V gives CDR1 MNHEY, CDR2 SMNVEV (reference sequence). V was cut by 3 bases and J by 1 base, with 12 bases left in between. Of note for this clonotype: Its antigen is currently unknown.

TCR beta VDJ combinations and CDR3 sequences were profiled from genomic DNA. In TCRdb, the reads were re-called with MiXCR into one record per CDR3 protein. The repertoire holds 86,000 or so distinct CDR3 sequences, with 40% to 55% as singletons. The rearrangement uses TRBV27 and TRBJ2-5; tentatively, D is TRBD2 (6 bases). The sequence was obtained from a human donor in good health, serving as a control. The sequencing input was sorted CD4+, CD8+, or CD8+CD57+ T cells (not recorded which) from PBMCs. The DNA of the CDR3 is TGTGCCAGCAGTTTTTTAGCGGATTCCCAAGAGACCCAGTACTTC. Its protein is CASSFLADSQETQYF.